The 5 T cell receptor beta chains listed next were all sequenced from one sample in a study of cytomegalovirus exposure and HLA in healthy donors. The primer mix had 60 Vbeta and 13 Jbeta primers. This table comes from immunoSEQ multiplex PCR, and its TCRdb copy is limited to in-frame clones, with some not included. The data hold some 130,000 clones, with under 85% observed a single time. Sequencing was done on a sample of PBMCs. The receptors originated from a male donor in good health and CMV-seropositive.

The chain recombines TRBV27 with TRBJ2-2, with 8 positions matching TRBD2. Germline V lookup: CDR1 MNHEY, CDR2 SMNVEV (reference sequence). V was clipped by 10 bases and J by 0 bases; unmatched bases: 4. This CDR3 comprises 14 residues. CDR3 amino acids: CATREGPNTGELFF. The DNA of the CDR3 is TGTGCCACCCGGGAGGGCCCGAACACCGGGGAGCTGTTTTTT.

This chain joins TRBV6-1 and TRBJ2-1; D is perhaps TRBD2 (5 bases). This CDR3 has 14 amino acids. The germline V gene has CDR1 MNHNS and CDR2 SASEGT. V was clipped by 4 bases and J by 8 bases, with 15 bases between them. CDR3 nucleotides: TGTGCCAGCAGTGGAAATACTAGTTTCCATGAGCAGTTCTTC. It specifies CASSGNTSFHEQFF.

The gene calls are TRBV19 and TRBJ1-1; possible D gene TRBD1, 6 bases. The germline V gene encodes CDR1 LNHDA and CDR2 SQIVND (reference sequence). The length of the CDR3 is 15 residues. V was shortened by 2 bases and J by 1 base, with 11 bases between the two germline ends. The CDR3 sequence: CASSITGLPNTEAFF. Here the CDR3 DNA reads TGTGCCAGTAGTATAACAGGGCTCCCGAACACTGAAGCTTTCTTT.

The chain has TRBV2 and TRBJ2-5, with a weak D call TRBD1 (6 bases). The CDR3 is 13 residues long. Per the germline V gene, CDR1 is SNHLY and CDR2 is FYNNEI. V was trimmed by 10 bases and J by 1 base, leaving 13 bases between them. The CDR3 DNA reads TGTGCCACCCAGGGGCAGACCCAAGAGACCCAGTACTTC. It specifies CATQGQTQETQYF.

J is TRBJ1-2 and V is TRBV6-5; TRBD1 matches at 7 bases. With V trimmed by 6 bases and J by 2 bases, 3 bases remained unmatched. The CDR3 covers 13 residues. Germline CDR1 reads MNHEY; CDR2 reads SVGAGI. The CDR3 reads CASRPGQNYGYTF. The CDR3 DNA reads as TGTGCCAGCAGGCCGGGACAGAACTATGGCTACACCTTC.